This record concerns one TCR beta chain sequence. What it recognizes is unknown. In terms of origin and age, donors were healthy Caucasian individuals from Russia aged roughly 6 to 95. Combining a sample-barcoded 5' primer with a J-beta primer mix, a second PCR ran for roughly 6 to 12 cycles. TCRdb independently ran MiXCR on the 5' RACE reads; one entry per CDR3 protein. The sample carries about 1 million distinct CDR3 sequences, 35% to 50% recorded once. Germline V gene sequence: CDR1 MNHEY, CDR2 SVGAGI. The CDR3 extends over 19 amino acids. These data are taken from a study of blood T cells in healthy people across ages. Study-level results: A conclusive naive versus antigen-experienced comparison was prevented by the unsorted PBMCs. A roughly linear fall in TCR beta diversity per million T cells was seen with increasing age. Long-lived donors had more naive CD4+ cells and higher diversity than aged donors.

The chain joins TRBV6-5 to TRBJ2-5, with 7 bases that match TRBD1. The J call may be faulty, since TRBJ2-7 better matches the DNA end. This TCR derives from a woman in her sixties or seventies in good health. Sequenced sample: blood. The CDR3 protein is CASSYSSRIWDSRSYEQYF. The CDR3, as DNA: TGTGCCAGCAGTTACTCATCGAGAATATGGGACAGTAGATCCTACGAGCAGTACTTC.